This T cell receptor beta chain was found in a study of long-term antiretroviral therapy in people with HIV. Study summary: The 2015 immediate-ART recommendation was preceded by the earliest samples by about a decade.

The CDR3 covers 13 residues. Germline assignment: CDR1 SNHLY and CDR2 FYNNEI. The germline V and J ends were trimmed by 6 bases and 2 bases, with 10 bases remaining between them. Sequencing relied on immunoSEQ assay v3.0, run at survey level. TCRdb keeps only in-frame clones here, not all; method: immunoSEQ multiplex PCR. Of about 20,000 clones detected, over 90% appear once; the ten largest clones hold under 9.5%. J is TRBJ1-1 and V is TRBV2; no clear D gene. This receptor was obtained from a woman between 45 and 65 years old with HIV. The input for sequencing was unsorted PBMCs, taken 4.4 years after starting antiretroviral therapy. The CDR3 coding sequence is TGTGCCAGCAGGGTAATAGATAACACTGAAGCTTTCTTT. Translating it yields CASRVIDNTEAFF.